This entry lists 29 T cell receptor beta chains sequenced from one sample in a study of regulatory T cells in long-lasting Graves disease. Researchers made TCR beta libraries by using iRepertoire HTBI primers and running Arm-PCR on CDR3 regions. TCRdb itself ran the multiplex PCR reads through MiXCR, one entry per CDR3 protein. The sample shows some 330,000 distinct CDR3 sequences, approximately 12% of them seen only once. The time point denotes: newly diagnosed GD, antithyroid drugs for less than 3 months. Construction of the TCR library relied on RNA isolated from PBMCs. These data were likewise used in another study, on T cells in Graves' hyperthyroidism and ophthalmopathy.

The sample here was peripheral blood mononuclear cells (PBMCs), taken at new diagnosis, from a patient treated with antithyroid drugs. These receptors were obtained from a young woman with Graves disease.

Many counts were recorded for this clonotype. The chain couples TRBV12-3 or TRBV12-4 to TRBJ1-2; no firm D call. V lost 2 bases to trimming and J lost 4 bases, with 11 bases between them. This CDR3 region has 14 residues. The CDR3 DNA is TGTGCCAGCAGTTTAACCCGGACTGGCTATGGCTACACCTTC. Translated, it gives CASSLTRTGYGYTF.

This clonotype appeared many times. The genes are TRBV28 and TRBJ1-4, with D perhaps TRBD1 (6 bases). Per the germline V gene, CDR1 is MDHEN and CDR2 is SYDVKM. This CDR3 has 13 amino acids. V shed 7 bases and J shed 7 bases, with 13 bases lying between them. The CDR3 loop reads CASKTGGGEKLFF. CDR3 nucleotides: TGTGCCAGCAAAACCGGGGGCGGTGAAAAACTGTTTTTT.

This clonotype has only a few counts. This rearrangement joins TRBV2 to TRBJ1-2, with D uncertain. The CDR3 is made up of 17 amino acids. Germline-derived CDR1 and CDR2 are SNHLY and FYNNEI. The V gene lost 4 bases and the J gene lost 2 bases, with 20 bases spanning the gap. The CDR3 region is CASSGMTVRHQNYGYTF. The CDR3 DNA sequence: TGTGCCAGCAGTGGTATGACCGTAAGACACCAAAACTATGGCTACACCTTC.

The rearrangement links TRBV6-1 to TRBJ1-4, with 9 nucleotides matching TRBD1. The ends lost 10 bases at V and 7 bases at J; junction bases unmatched: 7. Germline CDR1 reads MNHNS; CDR2 reads SASEGT. CDR3 length: 13 amino acids. The CDR3 nucleotides read TGTGCCACCCGACAGGGGGGCGTTGAAAAACTGTTTTTT. This translates into CATRQGGVEKLFF.

This clonotype was seen just once. This chain joins TRBV14 and TRBJ1-1; D is uncertain. This CDR3 region has 18 residues. V lost 3 bases, J lost 2 bases, and 22 bases lay in between. Per germline, CDR1 SGHDN and CDR2 FVKESK. The CDR3, as DNA: TGTGCCAGCAGCCATGGAATGGGCAGGAAATACCTCAACACTGAAGCTTTCTTT. Its translation is CASSHGMGRKYLNTEAFF.

This clonotype was counted ten times or more. The chain uses TRBV7-3 and TRBJ1-1; D possibly corresponds to TRBD1 (6 bases). V lost 6 bases to trimming and J lost 1 base, with 15 bases between them. Germline V gene sequence: CDR1 SGHTA, CDR2 FQGTGA. CDR3 size: 15 residues. Here the CDR3 DNA reads TGTGCCAGCAGGCCTTCAGGGGCCGCGAACACTGAAGCTTTCTTT. Residues: CASRPSGAANTEAFF.

This clonotype was counted at least ten times. The chain employs TRBV20-1 and TRBJ1-5; no firm D call. CDR3 length: 12 residues. In germline, CDR1 is DFQATT, CDR2 SNEGSKA (reference sequence). V lost 2 bases and J 1 base, leaving 3 bases between the germline ends. The DNA for the CDR3 is TGCAGTGCTAGAAGGAGCAATCAGCCCCAGCATTTT. Its translation: CSARRSNQPQHF.

Worth noting for this clonotype: This sequence may be a read error, since a much larger clone differs from it by one base. V gene TRBV12-3 or TRBV12-4 combines with J gene TRBJ2-2; 7 bases fit TRBD1. The CDR3 has 15 residues. The CDR3 nucleotides are TGTGTCAGCAGTATGGGACAGCCGAACACCGGGGAGCTGTTTTTT. This translates into CVSSMGQPNTGELFF.

About this clonotype: One base away lies a much larger clone, so this may be a sequencing read error. Lacking the conserved final phenylalanine or tryptophan, this CDR3 likely reflects a read error. The chain is built from TRBV18 and TRBJ2-7; D gene unclear. This CDR3 is built from 12 residues. Germline loops: CDR1 KGHSH, CDR2 LQKENI. V was cut by 2 bases and J by 3 bases, with 5 bases left in between. The CDR3 reads CASSPSDYEQYL. Here the CDR3 DNA reads TGTGCCAGCTCACCATCAGACTACGAGCAGTACCTC.

In this sample, this clonotype turned up a few times. The V and J genes are TRBV20-1 and TRBJ2-2; 9 bases fit TRBD2. Germline values: CDR1 DFQATT, CDR2 SNEGSKA (reference sequence). There are 16 residues in the CDR3. V was pared by 3 bases and J by 6 bases, with 11 bases of the junction left unmatched. The CDR3 sequence: CSASRAGGGRSGELFF. DNA for the CDR3: TGCAGTGCTAGCCGGGCGGGGGGGGGACGTTCCGGGGAGCTGTTTTTT.

This clonotype turned up a few times. The chain links TRBV4-3 to TRBJ2-2; D is ambiguous. CDR3 size: 15 residues. Trimming removed 0 bases from V and 0 bases from J, with 5 bases in between. Germline values: CDR1 LGHNA, CDR2 YSLEER. The DNA for the CDR3 is TGCGCCAGCAGCCAAGACAACTCGAACACCGGGGAGCTGTTTTTT. Its translation: CASSQDNSNTGELFF.

The table lists this clonotype with many counts. CDR3 loop: CASSPQEPIFKLFF. DNA for the CDR3: TGTGCCAGCAGTCCACAAGAACCAATATTTAAGCTGTTTTTT. The J gene is TRBJ2-2, the V gene TRBV28; D gene uncertain. This CDR3 is 14 amino acids long. CDR1 and CDR2 from the germline V gene are MDHEN and SYDVKM. Between the trimmed V and J ends, which lost 5 bases and 12 bases, there was a span of 19 bases.

This clonotype has a count of ten or more. The chain links TRBV28 to TRBJ2-2, with D hard to call. Trimming took off 7 bases at V and 0 bases at J, with 6 bases between the two ends. CDR3 length: 13 residues. From germline, CDR1 is MDHEN and CDR2 SYDVKM. This CDR3 reads CASTNANTGELFF. CDR3 DNA sequence: TGTGCCAGCACTAACGCGAACACCGGGGAGCTGTTTTTT. The whole variable domain, filled in from reference TRBV28 and TRBJ2-2, reads DVKVTQSSRYLVKRTGEKVFLECVQDMDHENMFWYRQDPGLGLRLIYFSYDVKMKEKGDIPEGYSVSREKKERFSLILESASTNQTSMYLCASTNANTGELFFGEGSRLTVL.

CDR3 sequence reads: CASSSPGQRTSYEQYF. CDR3 sequence (DNA): TGTGCCAGTAGTAGCCCGGGCCAAAGGACCTCCTACGAGCAGTACTTC. The chain links TRBV19 to TRBJ2-7; D is unclear. The CDR3 is made up of 16 amino acids. CDR1 is LNHDA and CDR2 is SQIVND in the germline V gene (reference sequence). V shed 4 bases and J shed 0 bases, with 16 bases lying between them.

The chain is built from TRBV4-3 and TRBJ2-5; TRBD1 agrees at 8 bases. The trim removed 5 bases at V and 3 bases at J, leaving 2 bases unmatched. The CDR3 consists of 13 residues. CDR1 LGHNA and CDR2 YSLEER come from the germline V gene. The CDR3 here is CASSEGQEETQYF. The DNA for the CDR3 is TGCGCCAGCAGCGAGGGACAGGAAGAGACCCAGTACTTC.

The table lists this clonotype with many counts. The V call is TRBV18, the J call TRBJ1-2; 8 bases match TRBD1. The CDR3 loop spans 16 amino acids. Germline V lookup: CDR1 KGHSH, CDR2 LQKENI. With 5 bases clipped from V and 1 base from J, the junction kept 9 bases outside the gene matches. The CDR3 nucleotides read TGTGCCAGCTCATCCACCCCACAGGGGGTTAACTATGGCTACACCTTC. This translates into CASSSTPQGVNYGYTF.

This clonotype was picked up many times. The chain carries TRBV6-1 and TRBJ2-5; D not resolved. V lost 8 bases and J lost 3, with 7 bases in between. The CDR3 totals 11 residues. From germline, CDR1 is MNHNS and CDR2 SASEGT. CDR3 bases: TGTGCCAGCGGGCAGAAAGAGACCCAGTACTTC. This sequence encodes CASGQKETQYF.

This clonotype has at least ten counts. The CDR3 loop is CASRPTGAIRIYGYTF. As DNA, the CDR3 is TGTGCCAGCAGACCGACAGGGGCGATTAGAATTTATGGCTACACCTTC. This sequence joins TRBV27 and TRBJ1-2; TRBD1 matches at 8 bases. The CDR3 sequence is 16 residues long. Looked up from germline, CDR1 is MNHEY and CDR2 is SMNVEV (reference sequence). The junction had 14 bases not matched to a gene; V was cut back by 6 bases and J by 5 bases.

This clonotype was picked up many times. The chain uses TRBV3-1 and TRBJ2-1; D remains ambiguous. The CDR3 consists of 14 residues. Deletions cut 5 bases from V and 4 bases from J, with 12 bases between. CDR1 LGHDT and CDR2 YNNKEL come from the germline V gene (reference sequence). The CDR3 reads CASSSRWVYNEQFF. The CDR3 coding sequence is TGTGCCAGCAGCTCACGGTGGGTTTACAATGAGCAGTTCTTC.

This clonotype appeared many times. The chain has TRBV7-8 and TRBJ2-3, with TRBD2 identical over 13 bases. The germline CDR1 and CDR2 sequences are SGHVS and FQNEAQ. CDR3 length: 18 residues. V shed 5 bases, J shed 3 bases, and the junction held 11 bases outside the gene matches. This CDR3 reads CASSTLAGGPFQTDTQYF. In nucleotides, the CDR3 is TGTGCCAGCAGCACACTAGCGGGAGGGCCTTTTCAGACAGATACGCAGTATTTT.

This clonotype was recorded a few times. A much bigger clone sits one base away, suggesting this may be a read error. The chain combines TRBV24-1 with TRBJ1-5; the D is unclear. CDR3 length equals 14 residues. CDR1 and CDR2 (germline): KGHDR, SFDVKD. The CDR3 DNA follows: TGTGCCACCAGTGTTCCTTATAGCAATCGGCCCCAGCATTTT. Encoded protein: CATSVPYSNRPQHF.

This clonotype was seen ten or more times. The rearrangement links TRBV27 to TRBJ2-7; a possible D gene is TRBD2 (5 bases). CDR1 and CDR2 from the germline V gene are MNHEY and SMNVEV (reference sequence). The length of the CDR3 is 13 residues. V shed 3 bases and J shed 7 bases, with 13 bases lying between them. Here the CDR3 DNA reads TGTGCCAGCAGTTTCTTAGGACTTGGGGAGCAGTACTTC. This gives the protein CASSFLGLGEQYF.

This clonotype showed up just a few times. The chain employs TRBV30 and TRBJ1-2; D may be TRBD1 (5 bases). This CDR3 is 15 amino acids long. From germline, CDR1 is GTSNPN and CDR2 SVGIG (reference sequence). V was clipped by 7 bases and J by 0 bases, with 18 bases between them. CDR3 DNA: TGTGCCTTTCTATCCGGGACCTCCGCTAACTATGGCTACACCTTC. Its protein product is CAFLSGTSANYGYTF.

This clonotype was detected many times. The V call is TRBV2, the J call TRBJ2-5; a possible D gene is TRBD1 (6 bases). Germline V gene lookup returns CDR1 SNHLY and CDR2 FYNNEI. V was shortened by 3 bases and J by 3 bases, with 8 bases between the two germline ends. This CDR3 is 13 amino acids long. The CDR3, as DNA: TGTGCCAGCAGTGAGGACAGAGAAGAGACCCAGTACTTC. This sequence encodes CASSEDREETQYF.

This clonotype was recorded at least ten times. The chain carries TRBV12-3 or TRBV12-4 and TRBJ1-5; D remains ambiguous. This CDR3 spans 17 amino acids. V was clipped by 4 bases and J by 0 bases, with 16 bases between them. Here the CDR3 reads CASSSSGSAYSNQPQHF. CDR3 bases: TGTGCCAGCAGTTCCTCGGGATCCGCTTATAGCAATCAGCCCCAGCATTTT.

In its sample, this clonotype was seen a few times. This rearrangement joins TRBV6-2 or TRBV6-3 to TRBJ2-1, with D tentatively TRBD2 (6 bases). The length of the CDR3 is 15 residues. The V end was cut by 5 bases, the J end by 6 bases, with 17 bases between. From germline, CDR1 is MNHEY and CDR2 SVGEGT. CDR3 loop: CASSLRDSGPNEQFF. The DNA for the CDR3 is TGTGCCAGCAGTCTCCGGGACTCCGGTCCCAATGAGCAGTTCTTC.

V usage is TRBV27 and J usage is TRBJ2-7; 7 nucleotides align to TRBD1. The germline gives CDR1 MNHEY, CDR2 SMNVEV (reference sequence). The J segment lost 2 bases and the V segment lost 8 bases, leaving 9 bases of the junction unmatched. CDR3 length: 14 amino acids. The CDR3 DNA reads as TGTGCCAGCTCCGCGGCAGGGGGAACCTACGAGCAGTACTTC. This encodes CASSAAGGTYEQYF.

This clonotype has a count of ten or more. The J gene is TRBJ2-5, the V gene TRBV6-2 or TRBV6-3; 7 nucleotides align to TRBD2. The CDR3 consists of 20 residues. V was pared by 2 bases and J by 0 bases, with 18 bases of the junction left unmatched. Germline CDR1 MNHEY, CDR2 SVGEGT. The CDR3 region is CASSYDFGAGSSGNQETQYF. In DNA form, the CDR3 reads TGTGCCAGCAGTTACGATTTTGGGGCTGGATCTAGCGGCAACCAAGAGACCCAGTACTTC.

The chain links TRBV19 to TRBJ2-3; D may match TRBD1 or TRBD2 (6 bases each). This CDR3 is 15 amino acids long. Germline-derived CDR1 and CDR2 are LNHDA and SQIVND (reference sequence). Deletions cut 3 bases from V and 5 bases from J, with 15 bases between. The CDR3 here is CASSMGRGGVDTQYF. As DNA, the CDR3 is TGTGCCAGTAGTATGGGCAGGGGAGGAGTAGATACGCAGTATTTT. Drawing the rest from reference TRBV19 and TRBJ2-3, the complete variable domain is DGGITQSPKYLFRKEGQNVTLSCEQNLNHDAMYWYRQDPGQGLRLIYYSQIVNDFQKGDIAEGYSVSREKKESFPLTVTSAQKNPTAFYLCASSMGRGGVDTQYFGPGTRLTVL.